These 20 T cell receptor beta chains share one sample of origin, sequenced in a study of shared clonotypes between healthy human individuals. The assay was immunoSEQ multiplex PCR, and TCRdb's table has in-frame clones only and misses some. The table includes roughly 2.4 million clones, under 97% detected once. The sequenced sample was naive CD4+ T cells sorted from blood. Stated subset: CD45RA+ positively selected. These receptor sequences come from a man younger than 35 in good health.

The chain has TRBV6-1 and TRBJ1-5, with D tentatively TRBD1 (6 bases). CDR3 length: 14 residues. The germline V and J ends were trimmed by 4 bases and 6 bases, with 13 bases remaining between them. Germline V gene sequence: CDR1 MNHNS, CDR2 SASEGT. The CDR3 DNA reads TGTGCCAGCAGTGGACGGGACACAAGTCAGCCCCAGCATTTT. Encoded protein: CASSGRDTSQPQHF.

This clone was counted once. The sample has other DNA sequences that encode this CDR3 too. The chain recombines TRBV6-1 with TRBJ1-4; the match to TRBD1 covers 9 bases. V shed 5 bases and J 7 bases; nucleotides not matched to a gene: 5. Germline loops: CDR1 MNHNS, CDR2 SASEGT. The CDR3 totals 14 residues. The CDR3 protein is CASSRQGVGEKLFF. Written as DNA, the CDR3 is TGTGCCAGCAGTCGACAGGGGGTCGGTGAAAAACTGTTTTTT.

V and J are TRBV6-6 and TRBJ2-1; D is perhaps TRBD2 (6 bases). Germline V gives CDR1 MNHNY, CDR2 SVGAGI (reference sequence). The CDR3 is 15 residues long. The V end was cut by 0 bases, the J end by 12 bases, with 18 bases between. CDR3 in amino acids: CASSYSTLTGVGQFF. CDR3 nucleotides: TGTGCCAGCAGTTACTCGACGCTTACGGGAGTTGGGCAGTTCTTC.

This rearrangement joins TRBV4-1 to TRBJ1-2, with D maybe TRBD1 (5 bases). Germline V CDR1 and CDR2: MGHRA, YSYEKL. V shed 1 base and J shed 2 bases, with 20 bases lying between them. The CDR3 has 18 residues. CDR3 sequence reads: CASSQVGGGTTGNYGYTF. The CDR3, as DNA: TGCGCCAGCAGCCAAGTTGGCGGAGGGACCACGGGGAACTATGGCTACACCTTC.

V usage is TRBV5-6 and J usage is TRBJ2-5, with 7 bases matching TRBD2. Germline CDR1 is SGHDT and CDR2 is YYEEEE. The CDR3 sequence is 14 residues long. V dropped 2 bases and J dropped 4; count of bases not matched to a gene: 5. CDR3 bases: TGTGCCAGCAGCTTTCAGGCGGGAGTAGAGACCCAGTACTTC. It encodes CASSFQAGVETQYF.

The chain couples TRBV27 to TRBJ1-6; D is ambiguous. This CDR3 region has 14 residues. The germline V and J ends were trimmed by 3 bases and 10 bases, with 13 bases remaining between them. Germline V gene sequence: CDR1 MNHEY, CDR2 SMNVEV (reference sequence). The CDR3 sequence: CASSFTGLNSPLHF. The CDR3 bases are TGTGCCAGCAGTTTCACGGGGTTAAACTCACCCCTCCACTTT.

The rearrangement links TRBV27 to TRBJ2-5, with a weak D call TRBD1 (6 bases). This CDR3 has 15 amino acids. Germline assignment: CDR1 MNHEY and CDR2 SMNVEV (reference sequence). Trimming removed 5 bases from V and 1 base from J, with 14 bases in between. The CDR3: CASSRIRGLQETQYF. CDR3 DNA: TGTGCCAGCAGTCGAATCAGGGGCCTCCAAGAGACCCAGTACTTC.

The chain carries TRBV7-8 and TRBJ2-4, with D hard to call. The CDR3 runs 13 residues. V was pared by 2 bases and J by 6 bases, with 8 bases between. Germline values: CDR1 SGHVS, CDR2 FQNEAQ. As DNA, the CDR3 is TGTGCCAGCAGCTTAATTGACCTAAACATTCAGTACTTC. Translation gives CASSLIDLNIQYF.

The rearrangement links TRBV2 to TRBJ1-5, with 8 positions matching TRBD1. Germline CDR1 SNHLY, CDR2 FYNNEI. The V segment lost 7 bases and the J segment 4 bases; nucleotides outside the gene matches: 3. The length of the CDR3 is 13 residues. In DNA form, the CDR3 reads TGTGCCAGCACCAGGGGGCAAAATCAGCCCCAGCATTTT. Translated, it gives CASTRGQNQPQHF.

The V and J genes are TRBV19 and TRBJ1-6, with TRBD1 matching 8 bases. Germline trimming cut 5 bases from V and 4 bases from J; bases unmatched to any gene: 16. From germline, CDR1 is LNHDA and CDR2 SQIVND (reference sequence). The CDR3 loop spans 19 amino acids. This CDR3 reads CASSDRRDRFLNYNSPLHF. The DNA for the CDR3 is TGTGCCAGTAGTGATCGTCGGGACAGGTTCCTAAATTATAATTCACCCCTCCACTTT.

This chain joins TRBV6-1 and TRBJ1-1; weak D call: TRBD1 (5 bases). Between the trimmed V and J ends, which lost 2 bases and 5 bases, there was a span of 12 bases. CDR3 length: 14 amino acids. Germline loops: CDR1 MNHNS, CDR2 SASEGT. CDR3 DNA sequence: TGTGCCAGCAGTGAACAGGGTAAAGGGACTGAAGCTTTCTTT. Protein sequence: CASSEQGKGTEAFF.

Written as DNA, the CDR3 is TGTGCCAGCAGCTTGGCCCTCGGGGACAATGAGCAGTTCTTC. Protein sequence: CASSLALGDNEQFF. The V and J genes are TRBV5-4 and TRBJ2-1; D is possibly TRBD2 (5 bases). The CDR3 sequence is 14 residues long. V was shortened by 0 bases and J by 5 bases, with 9 bases between the two germline ends. Germline loops: CDR1 SGHNT, CDR2 YYREEE (reference sequence). Filled out from reference TRBV5-4 and TRBJ2-1, the complete variable domain reads ETGVTQSPTHLIKTRGQQVTLRCSSQSGHNTVSWYQQALGQGPQFIFQYYREEENGRGNFPPRFSGLQFPNYSSELNVNALELDDSALYLCASSLALGDNEQFFGPGTRLTVL.

The chain carries TRBV18 and TRBJ2-2; D gene ambiguous. V shed 3 bases and J shed 6 bases, with 11 bases lying between them. CDR3 length: 14 residues. Looked up from germline, CDR1 is KGHSH and CDR2 is LQKENI. CDR3 protein: CASSPPTRAGELFF. CDR3 DNA: TGTGCCAGCTCACCCCCCACCCGGGCCGGGGAGCTGTTTTTT.

This sequence joins TRBV7-2 and TRBJ2-7; D may be TRBD2 (6 bases). This CDR3 contains 15 residues. Looked up from germline, CDR1 is SGHTA and CDR2 is FQGNSA. Trimming took 4 bases from V and 6 from J, leaving 19 bases between them. CDR3 sequence (DNA): TGTGCCAGCAGCTACACCATCGGGAGCTCGGGCGAGCAGTACTTC. Protein: CASSYTIGSSGEQYF.

The chain has TRBV10-3 and TRBJ2-1, with D perhaps given as TRBD1 or TRBD2 (5 bases each). V lost 3 bases and J lost 5, with 17 bases in between. The CDR3 is 16 amino acids. Looked up from germline, CDR1 is ENHRY and CDR2 is SYGVKD. Here the CDR3 reads CAISDSGKGYDNEQFF. The CDR3 coding sequence is TGTGCCATCAGTGATTCGGGGAAGGGGTACGACAATGAGCAGTTCTTC.

V and J are TRBV28 and TRBJ2-2; D gene unclear. This CDR3 contains 11 residues. V dropped 9 bases and J dropped 6 bases, with 8 bases sitting between them. Germline V gives CDR1 MDHEN, CDR2 SYDVKM. The CDR3 DNA sequence: TGTGCCAGGCCTGTGTCCGGGGAGCTGTTTTTT. Translation: CARPVSGELFF.

The rearrangement joins TRBV5-4 to TRBJ2-1, with D possibly matching TRBD2 (5 bases). The CDR3 contains 16 residues. Trimming stripped 2 bases from V and 7 bases from J, with 19 bases between. Germline V gene data show CDR1 as SGHNT and CDR2 as YYREEE (reference sequence). CDR3: CASSFTDSPRGNEQFF. CDR3 bases: TGTGCCAGCAGCTTTACGGATAGCCCCAGAGGGAATGAGCAGTTCTTC.

This clone is a singleton in its sample. Other nucleotide sequences from this sample produce the same CDR3. For the CDR3, the DNA is TGTGCCAGCAGCTTAGGTGGGAGTAGCACAGATACGCAGTATTTT. It yields the protein CASSLGGSSTDTQYF. The chain joins TRBV5-4 to TRBJ2-3, with TRBD2 as a possible D gene (5 bases). This CDR3 contains 15 residues. V lost 2 bases and J 0 bases, leaving 10 bases between the germline ends. The germline V gene has CDR1 SGHNT and CDR2 YYREEE (reference sequence).

V and J are TRBV18 and TRBJ2-1; D is unclear. Germline V gene lookup returns CDR1 KGHSH and CDR2 LQKENI. The CDR3 sequence is 16 residues long. Trimming took off 2 bases at V and 0 bases at J, with 11 bases between the two ends. CDR3 nucleotides: TGTGCCAGCTCACCATACCGGGTGAGCTCCTACAATGAGCAGTTCTTC. It codes for CASSPYRVSSYNEQFF.

The sample holds one count of this clone. The rearrangement links TRBV7-2 to TRBJ2-5, with 12 bases that match TRBD2. V shed 2 bases and J 4 bases; nucleotides not matched to a gene: 8. Per germline, CDR1 SGHTA and CDR2 FQGNSA. This CDR3 contains 17 residues. CDR3 protein: CASSLTTLGLAGETQYF. The CDR3 DNA follows: TGTGCCAGCAGCTTAACCACCCTGGGACTAGCGGGAGAGACCCAGTACTTC. Filled out from reference TRBV7-2 and TRBJ2-5, the complete variable domain reads GAGVSQSPSNKVTEKGKDVELRCDPISGHTALYWYRQSLGQGLEFLIYFQGNSAPDKSGLPSDRFSAERTGGSVSTLTIQRTQQEDSAVYLCASSLTTLGLAGETQYFGPGTRLLVL.